This entry lists 14 T cell receptor beta chains sequenced from one sample in a study of identical twins. A single record per CDR3 protein comes from TCRdb applying MiXCR to the 5' RACE reads. The sample consists of approximately 94,000 distinct CDR3 sequences, 5.9% of them appearing once. The sample comprised memory T cells sorted from blood. The receptors were gathered from a woman aged 45-59 years in good health.

This clonotype was seen many times. This chain uses TRBV24-1 with TRBJ1-5; 7 bases match TRBD1. The V gene's germline CDR1 is KGHDR and CDR2 SFDVKD. Trimming at V came to 5 bases and at J to 2 bases, leaving 5 bases not matched to a gene. The CDR3 length is 15 residues. The chain's CDR3 is CATSGRQGGNQPQHF. CDR3 DNA sequence: TGTGCCACCAGTGGCCGACAGGGTGGCAATCAGCCCCAGCATTTT.

There are many counts of this clonotype. This CDR3 reads CSAGEPGLRNEQFF. For the CDR3, the DNA is TGCAGTGCTGGCGAGCCGGGACTTCGCAATGAGCAGTTCTTC. V is TRBV20-1 and J is TRBJ2-1; TRBD2 is a possible D gene (6 bases). The CDR3 is 14 residues long. V gave up 5 bases and J gave up 6 bases, with 17 bases separating them. Germline loops: CDR1 DFQATT, CDR2 SNEGSKA (reference sequence).

This clonotype has at least ten counts. This chain joins TRBV4-1 and TRBJ2-4, with D perhaps TRBD1 or TRBD2 (6 bases each). The CDR3 sequence is 13 residues long. CDR1 is MGHRA, CDR2 YSYEKL, per germline. V shed 3 bases and J shed 8 bases, with 11 bases lying between them. This CDR3 is CASSHGGGDIQYF. In DNA, the CDR3 is TGCGCCAGCAGCCACGGGGGCGGGGACATTCAGTACTTC.

This clonotype was seen repeatedly, ten times or more. This chain links TRBV5-1 with TRBJ2-1; D possibly corresponds to TRBD1 (6 bases). The CDR3 is made up of 15 amino acids. Germline V lookup: CDR1 SGHRS, CDR2 YFSETQ. V was shortened by 5 bases and J by 0 bases, with 12 bases between the two germline ends. CDR3 region: CASRAVGASYNEQFF. The CDR3 DNA sequence: TGCGCCAGCAGGGCGGTGGGGGCCTCCTACAATGAGCAGTTCTTC.

Of note for this clonotype: A much more abundant neighbour one base away suggests this may be a read error. This chain connects TRBV18 to TRBJ2-7; D remains unclear. Looked up from germline, CDR1 is KGHSH and CDR2 is LQKENI. This CDR3 spans 13 amino acids. The CDR3 loop reads CASSLPGPYELYF. As DNA, the CDR3 is TGTGCCAGCTCACTCCCGGGCCCCTACGAGCTGTACTTC.

The CDR3 sequence: CASSLGTFTDTQYF. CDR3 bases: TGTGCCAGCAGCTTAGGCACGTTCACAGATACGCAGTATTTT. The rearrangement uses TRBV7-8 and TRBJ2-3; D call uncertain. The CDR3 is 14 amino acids. Germline values: CDR1 SGHVS, CDR2 FQNEAQ. Trimming took off 1 base at V and 2 bases at J, with 7 bases between the two ends.

This clonotype was detected many times. The V call is TRBV9, the J call TRBJ1-5; no clear D. Germline V gene sequence: CDR1 SGDLS, CDR2 YYNGEE. Trimming took off 3 bases at V and 5 bases at J, with 9 bases between the two ends. The CDR3 has 13 amino acids. CDR3 sequence (DNA): TGTGCCAGCAGCGCCCGGGTGGATCAGCCCCAGCATTTT. It translates to CASSARVDQPQHF.

This clonotype was counted at least ten times. The chain uses TRBV3-1 and TRBJ2-7; possible D gene TRBD1, 5 bases. Trimming removed 2 bases from V and 2 bases from J, with 10 bases in between. In germline, CDR1 is LGHDT, CDR2 YNNKEL (reference sequence). This CDR3 is 14 amino acids long. The CDR3 DNA reads TGTGCCAGCAGCCAACAGGGCCTACCCTACGAGCAGTACTTC. This codes for CASSQQGLPYEQYF.

This clonotype has ten or more counts. This chain links TRBV5-6 with TRBJ1-4, with D unresolved. Trimming took 4 bases from V and 5 from J, leaving 15 bases between them. CDR1 and CDR2 (germline): SGHDT, YYEEEE. The CDR3 spans 15 residues. CDR3 in DNA: TGTGCCAGCAGCGGCGGTTGGAGGAAGAATGAAAAACTGTTTTTT. Translated: CASSGGWRKNEKLFF.

In its sample, this clonotype was seen many times. The rearrangement uses TRBV12-3 or TRBV12-4 and TRBJ1-1; D unresolved. The V and J ends lost 3 bases and 1 base respectively, with 9 bases between them. The CDR3 loop spans 14 amino acids. The CDR3 sequence: CASSFFLENTEAFF. CDR3 bases: TGTGCCAGCAGTTTCTTTTTGGAGAACACTGAAGCTTTCTTT.

Ten or more counts support this clonotype. The CDR3 is CSGEGLAGTNEQFF. Here the CDR3 DNA reads TGCAGCGGGGAGGGACTAGCGGGAACCAATGAGCAGTTCTTC. The chain links TRBV29-1 to TRBJ2-1, with 13 bases lining up with TRBD2. CDR1 and CDR2 from the germline V gene are SQVTM and ANQGSEA. The V segment lost 7 bases and the J segment 6 bases; nucleotides outside the gene matches: 6. The CDR3 spans 14 residues.

This clonotype occurred a few times. This chain joins TRBV6-6 and TRBJ2-1; 16 nucleotides align to TRBD2. J lost 10 bases, V lost 8 bases, and 8 bases had no gene match. Germline V gene data show CDR1 as MNHNY and CDR2 as SVGAGI (reference sequence). This CDR3 spans 15 amino acids. The CDR3: CASRGTSGRAGEQFF. Written as DNA, the CDR3 is TGTGCCAGCCGTGGGACTAGCGGGAGGGCGGGGGAGCAGTTCTTC.

The chain couples TRBV6-5 to TRBJ1-1, with unresolved D. The CDR3 sequence is 12 residues long. The V end was cut by 4 bases, the J end by 8 bases, with 11 bases between. Germline assignment: CDR1 MNHEY and CDR2 SVGAGI. The CDR3 DNA is TGTGCCAGCAGTTCTCCAGGAGTCGAAGCTTTCTTT. This gives the protein CASSSPGVEAFF.

In this sample, this clonotype turned up many times. The gene calls are TRBV11-2 and TRBJ2-7; no clear D gene. In germline, CDR1 is SGHAT, CDR2 FQNNGV. V lost 1 base, J lost 3 bases, and 13 bases lay in between. The CDR3 spans 15 residues. The CDR3 sequence is CASSLGPGPLYEQYV. The CDR3 bases are TGTGCCAGCAGCTTAGGGCCTGGCCCCCTCTACGAGCAGTACGTC.